This T cell receptor (beta chain) was identified in a study of read filtering for tumor transcriptome and immune sequencing. V lost 0 bases and J lost 2; bases outside the gene matches: 3. Germline V gene data show CDR1 as SEHNR and CDR2 as FQNEAQ (reference sequence). This CDR3 is 16 amino acids long. From approximately 400 ng of RNA, a library with molecular barcoded alpha/delta and beta/gamma adaptors was made. TCRdb re-analysed the reads in MiXCR, keeping a single row per CDR3 protein. The repertoire holds around 140,000 distinct CDR3 sequences, with roughly 13% as singletons. A word on this clonotype: A much larger clone lies a single base off, so this may be a read error.

The sequence came from a donor aged 40 or over with multiple myeloma. V is TRBV7-9 and J is TRBJ2-3; TRBD2 matches at 9 bases. The sample taken for sequencing was a population of CD138-negative cells sorted from bone marrow. CDR3 in amino acids: CASSLAASGDTDTQYF. In DNA, the CDR3 is TGTGCCAGCAGCTTAGCGGCTAGCGGGGACACAGATACGCAGTATTTT.